Listed below are T cell receptor beta chains from one sample, sequenced in a study of metastatic and nonmetastatic thyroid tumors. TCRdb re-clonotyped the PCR reads via MiXCR. Of roughly 17,000 clones in the sample, 25% to 30% are singletons; the top ten hold approximately 25%. Source material: tumor tissue. The receptors here all came from a male donor with papillary thyroid cancer or a benign thyroid nodule (not recorded which). Some clones in this sample may be carry-over from other donors' samples. CDR3s include the opening cysteine and the closing phenylalanine or tryptophan. Fields, in order: J gene, D gene, V gene, clone size, CDR3 DNA, CDR3 protein. D genes are given only for firm matches. Size values are once, few and many counts, or a class for expanded clones, and some rows have none.

J: TRBJ2-5; D: NA; V: TRBV3-1; size: NA; DNA: TGTGCCAACAGCCCGGGACGCCAAGATACCCAGTACTTC; CDR3: CANSPGRQDTQYF
J: TRBJ2-1; D: NA; V: TRBV15; size: NA; DNA: TGTGCCACCAGTCTGAGTTATGCTGAGCAGTTCTTC; CDR3: CATSLSYAEQFF
J: TRBJ2-1; D: TRBD1; V: TRBV6-6; size: few; DNA: TGTGCCAGCAGTTACTTGGGACAGGGATATGAGCAGTTCTTC; CDR3: CASSYLGQGYEQFF
J: TRBJ2-1; D: TRBD2; V: TRBV20-1; size: many; DNA: TGCAGTGCTTCGACTAGCGGGAGGACCACCTACAATGAGCAGTTCTTC; CDR3: CSASTSGRTTYNEQFF
J: TRBJ1-1; D: TRBD1; V: TRBV3-1; size: NA; DNA: TGTGCCAGCAGCCAGACAGGGAGGGGCACTGAAGCTGTCTTT; CDR3: CASSQTGRGTEAVF
J: TRBJ1-5; D: TRBD1; V: TRBV20-1; size: NA; DNA: TGCAGTGCTAACCCGACAGGGTTAAGCAATCAGCCCCAGCATTTT; CDR3: CSANPTGLSNQPQHF
J: TRBJ2-3; D: NA; V: TRBV24-1; size: NA; DNA: TGTGCCGTCGGGGCACACAGCACAGATCCGCAGTATTTT; CDR3: CAVGAHSTDPQYF
J: TRBJ2-7; D: NA; V: TRBV20-1; size: NA; DNA: TGCAGTGCTAGGTCGGGGTACTCCTACGAGCAGTACTTC; CDR3: CSARSGYSYEQYF
J: TRBJ2-7; D: TRBD2; V: TRBV4-3; size: NA; DNA: TGCGCCAGCAGCCACCTGACTAGCGCCTACGAGCAGTACTTC; CDR3: CASSHLTSAYEQYF
J: TRBJ1-1; D: TRBD1; V: TRBV20-1; size: NA; DNA: TGCAGTGCTAGAAGAGGGACAGGGGCGACTGAAGCTTTCTTT; CDR3: CSARRGTGATEAFF
J: TRBJ2-5; D: NA; V: TRBV5-1; size: NA; DNA: TGCGCCAGCAGCCTCGAAGGAGCTGGGCACTTTGAGACCCAGTACTTC; CDR3: CASSLEGAGHFETQYF
J: TRBJ2-7; D: NA; V: TRBV6-1; size: NA; DNA: TGTGCCAGCAGTCGACTCTTGGGGGCGAACCTTCTTTACGAGCAGTACTTC; CDR3: CASSRLLGANLLYEQYF
J: TRBJ2-7; D: TRBD1; V: TRBV6-1; size: medium-sized; DNA: TGTGCCAGCAGTGAAGTTGGGGGACAGGCGAGCGAGCAGTACTTC; CDR3: CASSEVGGQASEQYF
J: TRBJ2-2; D: TRBD2; V: TRBV9; size: few; DNA: TGTGCCAGCAGCTCACATCAAACTAGCGGGAACACCGGGGAGCTGTTTTTT; CDR3: CASSSHQTSGNTGELFF
J: TRBJ2-3; D: NA; V: TRBV5-1; size: many; DNA: TGCGCCAGCAGTGTAGGGTCAGGCTTTACAGATACGCAGTATTTT; CDR3: CASSVGSGFTDTQYF
J: TRBJ1-1; D: NA; V: TRBV5-1; size: many; DNA: TGCGCCAGCACCATCCAGGGGAACACTGAAGCTTTCTTT; CDR3: CASTIQGNTEAFF
J: TRBJ1-2; D: NA; V: TRBV6-4; size: NA; DNA: TGTGCCAGCATTGACGTGTGGTGGAAGGGTGGCTACACCTTC; CDR3: CASIDVWWKGGYTF
J: TRBJ2-6; D: NA; V: TRBV7-9; size: once; DNA: TGTGCCAGCTCGGGATACTCTGGGGTCAACGTCCTGACTTTC; CDR3: CASSGYSGVNVLTF
J: TRBJ2-7; D: NA; V: TRBV5-1; size: NA; DNA: TGCGCCAGCAGCCAAAAAACGGACCACGAGCAGTACTTC; CDR3: CASSQKTDHEQYF
J: TRBJ2-7; D: NA; V: TRBV20-1; size: many; DNA: TGCAGTGCTAAGGGGGGACACGACTACGAGCAGTACTTC; CDR3: CSAKGGHDYEQYF
J: TRBJ1-1; D: TRBD1; V: TRBV3-1; size: many; DNA: TGTGCCAGCAGCCCTTCCAACAGGGGCGGGAACACTGAAGCTTTCTTT; CDR3: CASSPSNRGGNTEAFF
J: TRBJ2-1; D: NA; V: TRBV20-1; size: NA; DNA: TGCAGTGCCACTCCCAACCTGAATGAGCAGTTCTTC; CDR3: CSATPNLNEQFF
J: TRBJ1-3; D: NA; V: TRBV12-3/TRBV12-4; size: NA; DNA: TGTGCCATCAGGCGTCAGGGAGAGGACACCATATTTTTT; CDR3: CAIRRQGEDTIFF
J: TRBJ2-3; D: NA; V: TRBV24-1; size: few; DNA: TGTGTCACCAGTCGGACCGGATCTAGCACAGATACGCAGTATTTT; CDR3: CVTSRTGSSTDTQYF
J: TRBJ1-6; D: TRBD1; V: TRBV9; size: NA; DNA: TGTGCCAGCAGCTCATCAAGTGGGACAGGGAGGAATTCACCCCTCCACTTT; CDR3: CASSSSSGTGRNSPLHF
J: TRBJ2-6; D: NA; V: TRBV5-1; size: NA; DNA: TGCGCCAGCAGCTTGGAGGTCTTTCGTGGGGCCAACGTCCTGACTTTC; CDR3: CASSLEVFRGANVLTF
J: TRBJ1-1; D: NA; V: TRBV29-1; size: NA; DNA: TGCAGCGTTGACGCAGGGTACACTGAAGCTTTCTTT; CDR3: CSVDAGYTEAFF
J: TRBJ2-1; D: TRBD2; V: TRBV20-1; size: NA; DNA: TGCAGTGCTAGAGAGGGCAGCGGGAGTGCTTCTTCGGAGCAGTTCTTC; CDR3: CSAREGSGSASSEQFF
J: TRBJ1-3; D: NA; V: TRBV11-2; size: NA; DNA: TGTGCCAGCAGCCTCCTGGACAGAGACACCATTTATTTT; CDR3: CASSLLDRDTIYF
J: TRBJ2-7; D: NA; V: TRBV5-4; size: once; DNA: TGTGCCAGCAGCTTAGGACTCAAGTACGAGCAGTACTTC; CDR3: CASSLGLKYEQYF